The rows below give T cell receptor beta chains drawn from one sample of a study of shared clonotypes between healthy human individuals. Assay used: immunoSEQ multiplex PCR; TCRdb lists only in-frame clones, some missing. The table includes approximately 620,000 clones, approximately 97% detected once. The sequenced sample consisted of naive CD4+ T cells sorted from blood. All receptors derive from a woman aged 25 to 39 in good health. Each CDR3 is given with its conserved first and last residue. A D gene is named only where the DNA matches it firmly. The size field is filled for only some rows; it gives once, few, many or a size class.

.	.	TRBV19	TRBJ1-2	CASTPPVGAALNYGYTF	TGTGCCAGTACCCCTCCCGTGGGGGCAGCCCTTAACTATGGCTACACCTTC
.	.	TRBV6-5	TRBJ2-5	CASSLLGIRETQYF	TGTGCCAGCAGTTTGCTTGGTATTCGGGAGACCCAGTACTTC
.	.	TRBV6-1	TRBJ2-1	CASSEFPPKPFF	TGTGCCAGCAGTGAATTCCCGCCTAAGCCGTTCTTC
.	.	TRBV27	TRBJ2-6	CASSFARIGGANVLTF	TGTGCCAGCAGTTTTGCGAGGATAGGTGGGGCCAACGTCCTGACTTTC
TRBD2	.	TRBV4-2	TRBJ2-3	CASSQDTVLAGRTTDTQYF	TGTGCCAGCAGCCAAGATACCGTCCTAGCGGGCCGTACCACAGATACGCAGTATTTT
.	.	TRBV7-2	TRBJ2-1	CASSLVMRSSYNEQFF	TGTGCCAGCAGCTTAGTCATGAGGAGCTCCTACAATGAGCAGTTCTTC
TRBD2	.	TRBV4-2	TRBJ2-3	CASSRGTSRTDTQYF	TGTGCCAGCAGCCGGGGGACTAGTAGGACAGATACGCAGTATTTT
TRBD2	.	TRBV30	TRBJ2-1	CAWSYGGSYYNEQFF	TGTGCCTGGAGTTACGGCGGGAGCTACTACAATGAGCAGTTCTTC
.	.	TRBV28	TRBJ1-4	CASSLFRVVGLGEKLFF	TGTGCCAGCAGTTTATTCCGAGTGGTGGGTTTAGGGGAAAAACTGTTTTTT
.	.	TRBV4-1	TRBJ2-2	CASSQDLRLAKNTGELFF	TGCGCCAGCAGCCAAGATCTTCGGCTCGCGAAGAACACCGGGGAGCTGTTTTTT
.	.	TRBV2	TRBJ2-7	CASSVTGIYEQYF	TGTGCCAGCAGTGTTACAGGGATCTACGAGCAGTACTTC
.	.	TRBV10-3	TRBJ2-2	CAIKIGSGNTGELFF	TGTGCCATCAAAATCGGGAGCGGGAACACCGGGGAGCTGTTTTTT
.	.	TRBV6-4	TRBJ2-1	CASSDSRGRAAEQFF	TGTGCCAGCAGTGACTCGAGGGGGAGGGCCGCTGAGCAGTTCTTC
.	.	TRBV5-5	TRBJ2-7	CASTITGAYEQYF	TGTGCCAGCACCATTACGGGGGCATACGAGCAGTACTTC
TRBD2	.	TRBV28	TRBJ2-3	CASSPEPGLAGVQILDTQYF	TGTGCCAGCAGTCCCGAACCGGGACTAGCGGGAGTACAAATTTTGGATACGCAGTATTTT
.	.	TRBV19	TRBJ2-1	CASDSGQPSYNEQFF	TGTGCCAGTGATTCCGGACAGCCCTCCTACAATGAGCAGTTCTTC
.	.	TRBV20-1	TRBJ2-7	CSARYRNEQYF	TGCAGTGCTAGATACAGGAACGAGCAGTACTTC
.	.	TRBV5-5	TRBJ1-5	CASSLVAGGNQPQHF	TGTGCCAGCAGCTTGGTGGCAGGGGGCAATCAGCCCCAGCATTTT
TRBD2	once	TRBV7-2	TRBJ2-1	CASRPKRDRLYNEQFF	TGTGCCAGCAGACCCAAGCGGGATAGGCTCTACAATGAGCAGTTCTTC
TRBD2	.	TRBV4-2	TRBJ2-1	CASSQVLAGSYNEQFF	TGTGCCAGCAGCCAGGTACTAGCGGGATCCTACAATGAGCAGTTCTTC
TRBD2	.	TRBV6-5	TRBJ2-2	CASRSSGGAGELFF	TGTGCCAGCAGGTCTAGCGGAGGTGCCGGGGAGCTGTTTTTT
.	.	TRBV28	TRBJ1-1	CASSPTTDRPTEAFF	TGTGCCAGCAGCCCTACTACGGACCGACCTACTGAAGCTTTCTTT
.	once	TRBV4-1	TRBJ2-3	CASSQDRPGTDTQYF	TGCGCCAGCAGCCAAGATCGGCCAGGTACAGATACGCAGTATTTT
.	once	TRBV14	TRBJ2-7	CASTLTHYEQYF	TGTGCCAGCACCCTAACCCATTACGAGCAGTACTTC
.	.	TRBV19	TRBJ1-2	CASSRTGLDGYTF	TGTGCCAGTAGCCGTACAGGGTTGGATGGCTACACCTTC
.	.	TRBV6-6	TRBJ1-5	CASSYSGLQPQHF	TGTGCCAGCAGTTACTCGGGACTTCAGCCCCAGCATTTT
TRBD2	.	TRBV2	TRBJ2-1	CASSPASGRVSEQFF	TGTGCCAGCAGTCCAGCTAGCGGGAGGGTGAGTGAGCAGTTCTTC
.	few	TRBV6-5	TRBJ2-7	CASSYLYEQYF	TGTGCCAGCAGTTACTTGTACGAGCAGTACTTC
TRBD1	once	TRBV19	TRBJ1-1	CASSIGGGWNTEAFF	TGTGCCAGTAGTATAGGAGGGGGCTGGAACACTGAAGCTTTCTTT
.	.	TRBV6-6	TRBJ1-4	CASSWPGGDEKLFF	TGTGCCAGCAGTTGGCCGGGGGGTGATGAAAAACTGTTTTTT
.	.	TRBV5-8	TRBJ2-6	CASASLSGANVLTF	TGTGCCAGCGCATCCCTCTCTGGGGCCAACGTCCTGACTTTC
TRBD2	.	TRBV9	TRBJ2-3	CASSLASGGTDTQYF	TGTGCCAGCAGCCTGGCTAGCGGGGGCACAGATACGCAGTATTTT
.	.	TRBV5-4	TRBJ1-6	CASSLGDSPLHF	TGTGCCAGCAGCTTGGGGGATTCACCCCTCCACTTT
.	.	TRBV6-5	TRBJ1-1	CASSYFEGTEAFF	TGTGCCAGCAGTTACTTCGAAGGGACTGAAGCTTTCTTT
TRBD1	.	TRBV11-2	TRBJ2-5	CASSDRGYETQYF	TGTGCCAGCAGTGACAGGGGTTACGAGACCCAGTACTTC
TRBD1	.	TRBV13	TRBJ1-5	CASSLGTAHQPQHF	TGTGCCAGCAGCCTTGGGACAGCCCATCAGCCCCAGCATTTT
TRBD1	.	TRBV5-1	TRBJ2-5	CASSSLQGKETQYF	TGCGCCAGCAGCTCGCTACAGGGGAAGGAGACCCAGTACTTC
.	.	TRBV6-6	TRBJ2-7	CASSYEGSYEQYF	TGTGCCAGCAGTTACGAAGGATCCTACGAGCAGTACTTC
TRBD1	.	TRBV19	TRBJ2-2	CASSITGGFTGELFF	TGTGCCAGTAGTATAACAGGGGGTTTCACCGGGGAGCTGTTTTTT
.	.	TRBV14	TRBJ2-3	CASSRGGSRTDTQYF	TGTGCCAGCAGCCGAGGAGGGTCCCGCACAGATACGCAGTATTTT
TRBD1	.	TRBV7-9	TRBJ1-5	CASSRTGEHQPQHF	TGTGCCAGCAGCCGGACAGGGGAGCATCAGCCCCAGCATTTT
.	.	TRBV18	TRBJ2-3	CASSPPSRGRTSGSDTQYF	TGTGCCAGCTCACCACCGTCAAGGGGGAGGACGTCAGGTTCAGATACGCAGTATTTT
.	.	TRBV30	TRBJ1-3	CAREAGNTIYF	TGTGCCAGGGAAGCTGGAAACACCATATATTTT
.	.	TRBV19	TRBJ1-5	CASSIFQGAVVSNQPQHF	TGTGCCAGTAGTATTTTCCAGGGTGCGGTGGTAAGCAATCAGCCCCAGCATTTT
.	once	TRBV18	TRBJ2-5	CASSVRDNQETQYF	TGTGCCAGCTCCGTAAGGGACAATCAAGAGACCCAGTACTTC
TRBD2	.	TRBV19	TRBJ2-5	CASSPGGTSGTEETQYF	TGTGCCAGTAGTCCCGGGGGGACTAGCGGGACGGAAGAGACCCAGTACTTC
TRBD2	.	TRBV9	TRBJ2-1	CASSLGGLDNEQFF	TGTGCCAGCAGTCTAGGGGGACTAGACAATGAGCAGTTCTTC
.	.	TRBV19	TRBJ1-1	CASTKGDRLNTEAFF	TGTGCCAGTACCAAGGGCGACAGACTGAACACTGAAGCTTTCTTT
TRBD2	once	TRBV2	TRBJ2-2	CASREDTGELFF	TGTGCCAGCCGGGAGGACACCGGGGAGCTGTTTTTT
.	.	TRBV25-1	TRBJ1-1	CASSEFDWQGAFF	TGTGCCAGCAGTGAATTTGATTGGCAGGGAGCTTTCTTT
.	.	TRBV11-2	TRBJ1-1	CASSLTQIMNTEAFF	TGTGCCAGCAGCTTAACCCAGATAATGAACACTGAAGCTTTCTTT
TRBD1	.	TRBV28	TRBJ1-3	CASRPDRGSIRVTNTIYF	TGTGCCAGCAGGCCCGACAGGGGGAGTATCCGGGTAACGAACACCATATATTTT
.	once	TRBV4-1	TRBJ2-3	CASSHPAKAVTDTQYF	TGCGCCAGCAGCCATCCAGCCAAGGCCGTCACAGATACGCAGTATTTT